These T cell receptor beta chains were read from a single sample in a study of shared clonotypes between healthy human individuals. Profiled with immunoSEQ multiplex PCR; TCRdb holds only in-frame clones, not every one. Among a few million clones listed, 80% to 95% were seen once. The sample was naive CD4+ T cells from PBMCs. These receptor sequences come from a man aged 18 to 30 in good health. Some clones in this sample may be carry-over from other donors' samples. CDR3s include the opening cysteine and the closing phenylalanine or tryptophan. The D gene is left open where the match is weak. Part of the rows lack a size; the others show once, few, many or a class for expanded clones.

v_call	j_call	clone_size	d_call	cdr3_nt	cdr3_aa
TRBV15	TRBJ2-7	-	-	TGTGCCACCAGCAGATCCCTCCAGACCCTAAGGGCCTACGAGCAGTACTTC	CATSRSLQTLRAYEQYF
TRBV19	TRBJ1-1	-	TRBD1	TGTGCCAGTAGAGGGACAGGGGGCACGAACACTGAAGCTTTCTTT	CASRGTGGTNTEAFF
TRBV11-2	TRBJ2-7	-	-	TGTGCCAGCAGCTTAGCGACAGCTTCACCCTACGAGCAGTACTTC	CASSLATASPYEQYF
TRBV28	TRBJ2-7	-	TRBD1	TGTGCCAGCCCTTCCCCCCTAACAGGGGTTGGCGAGCAGTACTTC	CASPSPLTGVGEQYF
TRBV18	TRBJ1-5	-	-	TGTGCCAGCTCACGAAGACCCGGACCTGCTTCTAAAGGGGATCAGCCCCAGCATTTT	CASSRRPGPASKGDQPQHF
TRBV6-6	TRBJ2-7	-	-	TGTGCCAGCAGCCCCCTAGCGAGTGAGCAGTACTTC	CASSPLASEQYF
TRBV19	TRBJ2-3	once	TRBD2	TGTGCCAGTAGTATGGGTAGCGGGGGGGGAGATACGCAGTATTTT	CASSMGSGGGDTQYF
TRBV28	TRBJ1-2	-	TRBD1	TGTGCCAGCAGCATAACGCGGGACAGGGCCTATGGCTACACCTTC	CASSITRDRAYGYTF
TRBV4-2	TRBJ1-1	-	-	TGTGCCAGCAGCCACAATGCGCAGGCTCAAGCTTTCTTT	CASSHNAQAQAFF
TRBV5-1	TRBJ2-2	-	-	TGCGCCAGCAGCTTGGTACTAGCTGCTAACACCGGGGAGCTGTTTTTT	CASSLVLAANTGELFF
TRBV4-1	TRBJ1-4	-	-	TGCGCCAGCAGCCAAACGGACAGAACAACTAATGAAAAACTGTTTTTT	CASSQTDRTTNEKLFF
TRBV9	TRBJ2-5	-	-	TGTGCCAGCAGCGTAGGAGGAGAGGCTGAGACCCAGTACTTC	CASSVGGEAETQYF